What follows is one TCR beta chain and its context. This sample is part of a study of blood T cell repertoires in COVID-19. Whole-study context: Italy, Spain and the United States were the sources of the convalescent and acute COVID-19 samples. Sample material is recorded as cDNA or gDNA derived from T cells, B-cell-depleted T cells, or PBMCs.

Seattle-derived patients entered the study during active infection and were followed longitudinally. In the study's own analysis: Reference gene primer amplification gave nucleated cell count estimates. This table comes from immunoSEQ multiplex PCR, and its TCRdb copy is limited to in-frame clones, with some not included. V and J calls and clone size are given by that table; D and trimming were obtained from the DNA. The sample has some 140,000 clones, around 75% seen once; the top ten hold roughly 4.9%. Sequencing was carried out using peripheral blood. This TCR derives from a woman between 70 and 85 years old with COVID-19, enrolled during active disease.

CDR3 DNA: TGTGCCAGCAGTTACGGACACGATAATTCACCCCTCCACTTT. Translating it yields CASSYGHDNSPLHF. This chain joins TRBV6-5 and TRBJ1-6, with D perhaps matching TRBD1 (5 bases). Germline-derived CDR1 and CDR2 are MNHEY and SVGAGI. The CDR3 length is 14 residues. V gave up 2 bases and J gave up 5 bases, with 7 bases separating them.